A selection of T cell receptor beta chains follows, all from one sample in a study of T cells after somatic rescue of genetic block. Produced via immunoSEQ multiplex PCR; TCRdb's table is partial and in-frame only. The data contain tens of thousands of clones, approximately 90% of them singletons. The specimen was peripheral blood mononuclear cells (PBMCs). The receptors were sampled from a man aged 25-40 years. Each CDR3 is given with its conserved first and last residue. The D gene is left open where the match is weak. A row's size may be missing; if present it is once, few, many or a size class.

size: NA; V: TRBV28; J: TRBJ2-4; D: NA; CDR3: CASSLRVAKNIQYF; DNA: TGTGCCAGCAGTTTGAGGGTAGCCAAAAACATTCAGTACTTC
size: NA; V: TRBV5-5; J: TRBJ2-7; D: TRBD1; CDR3: CASSLQPGQVREQYF; DNA: TGTGCCAGCAGCTTACAACCGGGACAGGTCCGTGAGCAGTACTTC
size: NA; V: TRBV2; J: TRBJ2-7; D: NA; CDR3: CASSALGSYEQYF; DNA: TGTGCCAGCAGTGCCCTCGGGAGCTACGAGCAGTACTTC
size: NA; V: TRBV15; J: TRBJ2-3; D: TRBD1; CDR3: CATSRPGRGRGSTDTQYF; DNA: TGTGCCACCAGCCGACCGGGCAGGGGGCGCGGAAGCACAGATACGCAGTATTTT
size: NA; V: TRBV5-6; J: TRBJ2-7; D: TRBD2; CDR3: CASSLNLAAYEQYF; DNA: TGTGCCAGCAGCTTGAATCTAGCGGCCTACGAGCAGTACTTC
size: NA; V: TRBV19; J: TRBJ2-7; D: NA; CDR3: CASSIEVGFVYEQYF; DNA: TGTGCCAGTAGTATAGAAGTAGGGTTCGTTTACGAGCAGTACTTC
size: few; V: TRBV28; J: TRBJ2-7; D: NA; CDR3: CASSFSQRSSYEQYF; DNA: TGTGCCAGCAGTTTTTCCCAGAGAAGCTCCTACGAGCAGTACTTC
size: NA; V: TRBV7-8; J: TRBJ2-7; D: TRBD1; CDR3: CASTTGPLAPSEQYF; DNA: TGTGCCAGTACGACAGGGCCGTTGGCCCCCTCCGAGCAGTACTTC
size: NA; V: TRBV4-1; J: TRBJ2-3; D: NA; CDR3: CASSQGRGRTSTDTQYF; DNA: TGCGCCAGCAGCCAAGGTAGGGGACGTACTAGCACAGATACGCAGTATTTT
size: NA; V: TRBV2; J: TRBJ1-4; D: TRBD1; CDR3: CASLTGVLRGANEKLFF; DNA: TGTGCCAGCTTAACAGGGGTTCTCCGTGGAGCTAATGAAAAACTGTTTTTT
size: NA; V: TRBV7-6; J: TRBJ2-1; D: NA; CDR3: CASSPWEAEEQFF; DNA: TGTGCCAGCAGCCCCTGGGAAGCGGAAGAGCAGTTCTTC
size: NA; V: TRBV15; J: TRBJ2-3; D: TRBD1; CDR3: CATSRSFGQGRADTQYF; DNA: TGTGCCACCAGCCGAAGTTTCGGACAGGGGAGAGCAGATACGCAGTATTTT
size: NA; V: TRBV5-1; J: TRBJ2-7; D: TRBD2; CDR3: CASRPYYPGTSGAYEQYF; DNA: TGCGCCAGCAGACCCTACTACCCCGGGACTAGCGGGGCCTACGAGCAGTACTTC
size: NA; V: TRBV28; J: TRBJ2-3; D: TRBD2; CDR3: CASSPLAAYTDTQYF; DNA: TGTGCCAGCAGTCCACTAGCGGCCTACACAGATACGCAGTATTTT
size: NA; V: TRBV28; J: TRBJ1-3; D: NA; CDR3: CASSPSVTGGNTIYF; DNA: TGTGCCAGCAGCCCCAGCGTGACAGGCGGAAACACCATATATTTT
size: NA; V: TRBV6-1; J: TRBJ2-7; D: NA; CDR3: CASSEGQSFIYEQYF; DNA: TGTGCCAGCAGCGAAGGACAGTCCTTCATCTACGAGCAGTACTTC